The clone carrying this TCR beta chain was counted at least ten times. The antigen is not known. The record originates from a study of CD8 T cells in ankylosing spondylitis. The V end lost 4 bases, the J end lost 0 bases, and 13 bases lay between the germline ends. This CDR3 contains 15 residues. In germline, CDR1 is SGHRS, CDR2 YFSETQ. Findings and caveats of the study: Apparently characteristic of ankylosing spondylitis blood was a TCR beta motif (fewer than 10 highly homologous variants). Some motif variants had been reported before (in reactive arthritis synovial fluid and blood). Researchers reportedly found disease-linked clones significantly enriched in matched ankylosing spondylitis synovial fluid.

Molecular-barcoded quantitative 5'-RACE produced these TCR beta libraries. MiXCR, applied by TCRdb to the 5' RACE reads, yields one record per CDR3 protein. The sample has roughly 200,000 distinct CDR3 sequences; 9.5% to 15% are singletons. Sequenced: blood, either unsorted or a sorted T cell fraction (not recorded which). This sequence originates from a male donor with ankylosing spondylitis or in good health (not recorded which). This chain connects TRBV5-1 to TRBJ1-1, with D perhaps TRBD1 (6 bases). The CDR3 DNA follows: TGCGCCAGCAGCCCTGGGGACACCATGAACACTGAAGCTTTCTTT. Protein sequence: CASSPGDTMNTEAFF.